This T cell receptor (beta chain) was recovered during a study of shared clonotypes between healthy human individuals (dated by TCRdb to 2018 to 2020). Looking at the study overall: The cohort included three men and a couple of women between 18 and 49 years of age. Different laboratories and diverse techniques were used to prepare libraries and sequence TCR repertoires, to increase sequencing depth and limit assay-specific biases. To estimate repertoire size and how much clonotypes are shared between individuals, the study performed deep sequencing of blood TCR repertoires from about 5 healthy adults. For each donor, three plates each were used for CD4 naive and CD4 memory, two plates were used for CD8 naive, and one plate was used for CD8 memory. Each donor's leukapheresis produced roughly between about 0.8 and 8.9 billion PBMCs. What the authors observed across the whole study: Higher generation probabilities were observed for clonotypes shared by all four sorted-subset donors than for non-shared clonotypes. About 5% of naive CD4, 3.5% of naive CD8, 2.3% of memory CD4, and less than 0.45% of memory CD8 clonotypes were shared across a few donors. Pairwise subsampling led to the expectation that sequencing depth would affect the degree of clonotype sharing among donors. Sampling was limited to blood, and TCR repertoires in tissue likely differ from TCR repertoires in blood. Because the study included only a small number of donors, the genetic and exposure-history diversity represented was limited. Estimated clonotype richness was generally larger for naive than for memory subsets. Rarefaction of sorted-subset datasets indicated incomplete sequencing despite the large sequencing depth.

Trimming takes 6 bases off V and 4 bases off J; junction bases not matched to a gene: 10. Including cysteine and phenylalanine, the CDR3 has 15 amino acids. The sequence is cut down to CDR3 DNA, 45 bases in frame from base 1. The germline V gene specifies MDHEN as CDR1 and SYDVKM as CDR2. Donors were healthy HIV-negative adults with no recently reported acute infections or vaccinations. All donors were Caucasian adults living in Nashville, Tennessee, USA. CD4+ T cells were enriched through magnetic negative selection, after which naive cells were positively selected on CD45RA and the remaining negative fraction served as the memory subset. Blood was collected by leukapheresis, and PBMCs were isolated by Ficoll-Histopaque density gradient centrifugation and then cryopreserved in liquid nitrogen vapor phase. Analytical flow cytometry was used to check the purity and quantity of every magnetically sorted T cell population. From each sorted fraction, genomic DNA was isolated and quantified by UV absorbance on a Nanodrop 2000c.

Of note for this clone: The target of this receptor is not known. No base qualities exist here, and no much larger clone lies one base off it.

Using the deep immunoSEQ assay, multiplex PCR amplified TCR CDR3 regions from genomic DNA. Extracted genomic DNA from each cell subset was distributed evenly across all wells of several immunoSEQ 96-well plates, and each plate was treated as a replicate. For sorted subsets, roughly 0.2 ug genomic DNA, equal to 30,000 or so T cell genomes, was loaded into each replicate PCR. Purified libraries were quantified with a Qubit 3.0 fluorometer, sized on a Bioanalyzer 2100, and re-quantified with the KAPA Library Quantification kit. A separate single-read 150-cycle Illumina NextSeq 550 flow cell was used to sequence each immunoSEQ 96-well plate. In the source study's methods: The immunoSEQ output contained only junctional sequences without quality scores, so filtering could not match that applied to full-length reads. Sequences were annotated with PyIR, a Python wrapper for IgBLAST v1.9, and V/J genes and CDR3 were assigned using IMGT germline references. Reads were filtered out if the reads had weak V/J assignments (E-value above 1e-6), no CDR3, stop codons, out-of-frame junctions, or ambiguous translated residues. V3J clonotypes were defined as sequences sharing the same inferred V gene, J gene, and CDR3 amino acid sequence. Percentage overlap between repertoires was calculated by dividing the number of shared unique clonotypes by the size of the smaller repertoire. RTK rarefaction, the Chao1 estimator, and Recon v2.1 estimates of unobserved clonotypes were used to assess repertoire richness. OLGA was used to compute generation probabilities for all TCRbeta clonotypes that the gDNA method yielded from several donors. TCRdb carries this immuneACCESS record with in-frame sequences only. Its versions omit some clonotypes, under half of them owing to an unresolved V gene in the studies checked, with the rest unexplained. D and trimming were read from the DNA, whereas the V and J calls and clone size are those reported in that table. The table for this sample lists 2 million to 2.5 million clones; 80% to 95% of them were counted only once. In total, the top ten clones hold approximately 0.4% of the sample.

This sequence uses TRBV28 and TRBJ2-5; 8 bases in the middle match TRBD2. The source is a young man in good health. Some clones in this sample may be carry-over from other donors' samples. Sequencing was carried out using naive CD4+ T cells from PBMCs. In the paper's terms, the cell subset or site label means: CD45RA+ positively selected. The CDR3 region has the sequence CASSSPGGLGETQYF. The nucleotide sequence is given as TGTGCCAGCAGCTCTCCGGGGGGGCTGGGAGAGACCCAGTACTTC. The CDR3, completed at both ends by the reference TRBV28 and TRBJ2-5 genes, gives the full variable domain DVKVTQSSRYLVKRTGEKVFLECVQDMDHENMFWYRQDPGLGLRLIYFSYDVKMKEKGDIPEGYSVSREKKERFSLILESASTNQTSMYLCASSSPGGLGETQYFGPGTRLLVL.